These T cell receptor beta chains were read from a single sample in a study of T cells after yellow fever vaccination. Using its own MiXCR run on the 5' RACE reads, TCRdb lists one record per CDR3 protein. The sample includes 200,000 to 250,000 distinct CDR3 sequences, around 7% of them seen just once. The sequencing here drew on CD4+ T cells sorted from PBMCs, taken 15 days after the yellow fever booster vaccination. These TCRs come from a man younger than 45 who received the YFV17D yellow fever vaccine. The CDR3 runs from the conserved cysteine through the conserved F or W. D genes are given only for firm matches. For some rows the clone size is stated as once, few or many, or as a class when expanded; others skip it.

size,V,D,J,length,DNA,CDR3
many,TRBV19,NA,TRBJ1-1,14,TGTGCCAGTAGTATCCCCACAGTCACCACTGAAGCTTTCTTT,CASSIPTVTTEAFF
few,TRBV20-1,TRBD1,TRBJ2-7,14,TGCAGTGCTAGAGCTTTGGGACAGGGGGGCGAGCAGTACTTC,CSARALGQGGEQYF
many,TRBV5-1,TRBD2,TRBJ2-7,15,TGCGCCAGTGGGACTAGCGGGAGTGCTTCCTACGAGCAGTACTTC,CASGTSGSASYEQYF
many,TRBV7-2,NA,TRBJ1-1,14,TGTGCCAGCAGTTCCCAGGGCATGAACACTGAAGCTTTCTTT,CASSSQGMNTEAFF
NA,TRBV20-1,TRBD1,TRBJ1-2,15,TGCAGTGCCGAGGGCGGGGGACAGGGAATTTTTGGCTACACCTTC,CSAEGGGQGIFGYTF
many,TRBV6-2/TRBV6-3,NA,TRBJ2-5,11,TGTGCCAGCAGGTACCAAGAGACCCAGTACTTC,CASRYQETQYF
NA,TRBV6-4,NA,TRBJ1-1,14,TGTGCCAGCACATTTGAGGGGGGCAACACTGAAGCTTTCTTT,CASTFEGGNTEAFF
many,TRBV7-9,TRBD1,TRBJ1-2,15,TGTGCCAGCAGCTTCGGACAGGGGGGGAACTATGGCTACACCTTC,CASSFGQGGNYGYTF
many,TRBV20-1,TRBD2,TRBJ2-7,15,TGCAGTGCTAGGCTGAGGGCGGGAGGTGGGTACGAGCAGTACTTC,CSARLRAGGGYEQYF
NA,TRBV20-1,TRBD2,TRBJ2-2,17,TGCTGTGCTAGAGACTTCGACGGGAGGGCAAGCACCGGGGAGCTGTTTTTT,CCARDFDGRASTGELFF
NA,TRBV5-6,NA,TRBJ1-2,14,TGTGCCAGCAGCTTGTCAGGGGCGCCTAGGGGCTACACCTTC,CASSLSGAPRGYTF
few,TRBV7-2,NA,TRBJ2-7,13,TGTGCCAGCAGCCAGCTGGGGGGCTACGAGCAGTACTTC,CASSQLGGYEQYF
NA,TRBV5-1,NA,TRBJ2-5,15,TGCGCCAGCAGCCGTCAGGGTGCTCTCCAAGAGACCCAGTACTTC,CASSRQGALQETQYF
NA,TRBV20-1,TRBD1,TRBJ2-7,14,TGCAGTGCTGTGGGACAGGTAGTAGCCTACGAGCAGTACTTC,CSAVGQVVAYEQYF
many,TRBV20-1,TRBD2,TRBJ2-3,14,TGCAGTGCGGTCGGTGGGGGAGGGGCAGATACGCAGTATTTT,CSAVGGGGADTQYF
NA,TRBV29-1,NA,TRBJ2-5,14,TGCAGCGTTGCGGCGCGACTAGTAAAAGAGACCCAGTACTTC,CSVAARLVKETQYF
few,TRBV20-1,TRBD1,TRBJ2-5,12,TGCAGTGCTCGGGACAGGGGAGAGACCCAGTACTTC,CSARDRGETQYF
many,TRBV4-1,NA,TRBJ2-1,19,TGCGCCAGCAGCCAAGGGACGGTTGGGCGGAGTAGGTCCTACAATGAGCAGTTCTTC,CASSQGTVGRSRSYNEQFF
NA,TRBV20-1,TRBD1,TRBJ2-1,14,TGCAGTGCTAGATCTTGGCAGGGGGACAATGAGCAGTTCTTC,CSARSWQGDNEQFF
NA,TRBV11-2,NA,TRBJ2-2,16,TGTGTCAGCAGCTTAGGTCACTTAGCGGACACCGGGGAGCTGTTTTTT,CVSSLGHLADTGELFF
NA,TRBV15,TRBD1,TRBJ1-2,13,TGTGCCACCAGCCAAGGGGGCGGCTATGGCTACACCTTC,CATSQGGGYGYTF
NA,TRBV7-9,TRBD2,TRBJ2-5,14,TGTGCCAGCAGTGCTAGCGGGACTCAAGAGACCCAGTACTTC,CASSASGTQETQYF
NA,TRBV18,TRBD1,TRBJ2-1,17,TGTGCCAGCTCACCACGATTTGCGGCAGGGGGATGGAATGAGCAGTTCTTC,CASSPRFAAGGWNEQFF
NA,TRBV29-1,TRBD2,TRBJ2-7,17,TGCAGCGTGGGGGGGATTGCTAGCGGGATTCAAACCTACGAGCAGTACTTC,CSVGGIASGIQTYEQYF
few,TRBV5-6,TRBD1,TRBJ2-5,15,TGTGCCAGCAGCAGACCCACAGGGGGCAGAGAGACCCAGTACTTC,CASSRPTGGRETQYF
NA,TRBV7-2,NA,TRBJ2-7,12,TGTGCCAGCAGCTTAGCGAAGGGGGAGCAGTACTTC,CASSLAKGEQYF
NA,TRBV7-2,NA,TRBJ2-5,16,TGTGCCAGCAGCTTAAGTGGGACAACCTTCCAAGAGACCCAGTACTTC,CASSLSGTTFQETQYF
many,TRBV11-2,NA,TRBJ1-1,12,TGTGCCAGCAGCTGGGCGAACACTGAAGCTTTCTTT,CASSWANTEAFF
few,TRBV6-1,TRBD1,TRBJ2-7,14,TGTGCCAGCCGCAGAACCGGGACAGTCGACGAGCAGTACTTC,CASRRTGTVDEQYF
few,TRBV29-1,NA,TRBJ1-1,12,TGCAGCGTTGGGAACCGGGGCACTGAAGCTTTCTTT,CSVGNRGTEAFF
NA,TRBV20-1,NA,TRBJ2-1,16,TGCAGTGCTGAGGGGGGAGGAGCGGAACGTTACAATGAGCAGTTCTTC,CSAEGGGAERYNEQFF
many,TRBV20-1,TRBD2,TRBJ2-1,13,TGCAGTGCTAGGGGACTAGCGATACATGAGCAGTTCTTC,CSARGLAIHEQFF
few,TRBV18,NA,TRBJ2-2,14,TGTGCCAGCTCACCATCCAGGGTTACCGGGGAGCTGTTTTTT,CASSPSRVTGELFF
many,TRBV7-2,NA,TRBJ2-7,13,TGTGCCAGCAGCTTAACTCCTCCCGGGGAGCAGTACTTC,CASSLTPPGEQYF
NA,TRBV29-1,TRBD2,TRBJ2-4,18,TGCAGCGTTGTGGCCGGGGGGGGGAGGGGACTCGCCAAAAACATTCAGTACTTC,CSVVAGGGRGLAKNIQYF
NA,TRBV11-3,TRBD2,TRBJ2-7,14,TGTGCCAGCAGCTTAAAGGGAGGGGCCTACGAGCAGTACTTC,CASSLKGGAYEQYF
NA,TRBV5-1,NA,TRBJ1-1,15,TGCGCCAGCAGCTTGGCCTCGACGGTCTTGACTGAAGCTTTCTTT,CASSLASTVLTEAFF
few,TRBV7-8,TRBD2,TRBJ2-7,16,TGTGCCAGCAGCTTAGGGGGAGGGACTGTCGCCTACGAGCAGTACTTC,CASSLGGGTVAYEQYF
few,TRBV29-1,NA,TRBJ1-5,14,TGCAGCGTCAAAGCAGGGACGGGCAATCAGCCCCAGCATTTT,CSVKAGTGNQPQHF
few,TRBV29-1,NA,TRBJ2-1,11,TGCAGCGTTGAAGGCTACAATGAGCAGTTCTTC,CSVEGYNEQFF
NA,TRBV20-1,NA,TRBJ1-5,13,TGCAGTGCTGCCATATGGAGCAATCAGCCCCAGCATTTT,CSAAIWSNQPQHF
many,TRBV4-3,NA,TRBJ2-4,14,TGCGCCAGCAGCCAAGAGAGTGGAGGGGACATTCAGTACTTC,CASSQESGGDIQYF
NA,TRBV14,TRBD1,TRBJ1-5,17,TGTGCCAGCAGACAGGGGGGTCGGTATATTTGCAATCAGCCCCAGCATTTT,CASRQGGRYICNQPQHF
NA,TRBV25-1,NA,TRBJ1-6,14,TGTGCCAGCACCGTCGCCGGGACCCATTCACCCCTCCACTTT,CASTVAGTHSPLHF
few,TRBV5-4,NA,TRBJ2-3,15,TGTGCCAGCAGCTTGTCCGGGAGATCGGCAGATACGCAGTATTTT,CASSLSGRSADTQYF
many,TRBV12-3/TRBV12-4,NA,TRBJ1-1,14,TGTGCCAGCAGTTTAGATGGCGGGGTGGCTGAAGCTTTCTTT,CASSLDGGVAEAFF
NA,TRBV19,TRBD2,TRBJ2-7,16,TGTGCCAGTAGTACCGGGGCTAGCGGCGCTACCTACGAGCAGTACTTC,CASSTGASGATYEQYF
many,TRBV24-1,TRBD2,TRBJ2-1,16,TGTGCCACCAGTGCGGCGAGCGGGGGCTCCTACAATGAGCAGTTCTTC,CATSAASGGSYNEQFF